Reported below is one T cell receptor beta chain. Its cognate antigen is unknown. This CDR3 region has 16 residues. Germline values: CDR1 MDHEN, CDR2 SYDVKM. This record comes from a study of T cells expressing NK-cell markers. On the study more broadly: Researchers got TCR beta repertoires out of sorted CD3+CD56+NKG2C+, CD3+CD56+NKG2C- and CD3+CD56-NKG2C+ T cells. HCMV seropositivity characterized seven of the eight sequenced donors, and seronegativity one. General study results and limits: Dominant NKG2C+ clonotypes in 6 or 7 donors made up roughly 1.0-7.0% of CD8+ T cells.

For each CDR3 protein, TCRdb gives one entry from its re-call of the 5' RACE reads, without DNA. This listing includes 250,000 to 300,000 distinct CDR3 sequences. The rearrangement links TRBV28 to TRBJ2-4; without DNA, the TCRdb call of TRBD1 cannot be checked. The TCR comes from a man between 18 and 29 years old in good health. Sequencing input: blood T cells: a sorted CD56 or NKG2C T cell subset, CD4+ or CD8+ T cells, or bulk PBMC T cells (not recorded which). The CDR3 loop is CASSGRQILAKNIQYF.